This TCR beta chain was obtained from a study of T-cell memory formation after mild COVID-19. On the study more broadly: There were largely donor-specific TCR clusters.

About this clonotype itself: What it binds is unknown.

This CDR3 region has 15 residues. Germline V gene data show CDR1 as SQVTM and CDR2 as ANQGSEA. V was cut by 7 bases and J by 7 bases, with 23 bases left in between. TCR alpha and TCR beta cDNA libraries with sample barcodes and UMIs came from 5'RACE using constant-segment primers. TCRdb itself ran the 5' RACE reads through MiXCR, one entry per CDR3 protein. The table includes a few hundred thousand distinct CDR3 sequences, around a sixth detected once. Findings and caveats of the study: Shrinking CD4+ clones resided mostly in CM and EM, and CD8+ ones in EMRA. Some clones that responded turned up in pre-infection memory, which suggests that cross-reactive memory joined in.

The source material was PBMCs or a T cell subset sorted from them (not recorded which). J is TRBJ2-1 and V is TRBV29-1, with D hard to call. The sequence was obtained from a young man who had mild COVID-19 (a few samples of this study predate the infection). Cell type and time point are not known. The CDR3 nucleotides are TGCAGCGCCTACGGGCCTACAGTTCAGAGGAATGAGCAGTTCTTC. It translates to CSAYGPTVQRNEQFF.